This is a list of T cell receptor beta chains from one sample in a study of blood T cell repertoires in COVID-19. Sequencing used immunoSEQ multiplex PCR; TCRdb keeps in-frame clones, though not all of them. This table has a few hundred thousand clones, 85% to 90% appearing once. Sequenced: PBMCs or T cells enriched from blood (not recorded which). These receptors were taken from a middle-aged man who had recovered from COVID-19. Both conserved end residues are part of each CDR3. The order of the fields is D gene, V gene, clone size, J gene, CDR3 protein, CDR3 DNA. D genes are given only for firm matches. Some rows have no size entry. The others give once, few or many, or a class for an expanded clone.

>TRBD1|TRBV27|-|TRBJ1-6
CASSEGTGQSPLHF
TGTGCCAGCAGTGAAGGGACAGGGCAATCACCCCTCCACTTT
>-|TRBV6-5|-|TRBJ1-1
CASSVRGSDTEAFF
TGTGCCAGCAGCGTTAGAGGGTCGGACACTGAAGCTTTCTTT
>-|TRBV19|-|TRBJ1-5
CASSYGRSGLSGPQHF
TGTGCCAGTAGCTACGGTCGGTCGGGGTTATCGGGGCCCCAGCATTTT
>-|TRBV7-2|-|TRBJ1-1
CASSPGGGSTEAFF
TGTGCCAGCAGCCCGGGGGGGGGAAGCACTGAAGCTTTCTTT
>TRBD1|TRBV29-1|-|TRBJ2-7
CSVEYWTGVGYEQYF
TGCAGCGTTGAATATTGGACAGGGGTAGGATACGAGCAGTACTTC
>TRBD2|TRBV3-1/TRBV3-2|-|TRBJ2-7
CASSQPGLARTYEQYF
TGTGCCAGCAGCCAACCCGGACTAGCAAGAACCTACGAGCAGTACTTC
>-|TRBV18|-|TRBJ2-2
CASSPEAAGNTGELFF
TGTGCCAGCTCACCTGAAGCTGCCGGGAACACCGGGGAGCTGTTTTTT
>-|TRBV7-8|-|TRBJ2-1
CASSSQKINEQFF
TGTGCCAGCAGCTCCCAGAAGATCAATGAGCAGTTCTTC
>TRBD2|TRBV7-2|-|TRBJ2-2
CASSLDPGLAGGELFF
TGTGCCAGCAGCTTAGATCCCGGACTAGCGGGAGGGGAGCTGTTTTTT
>-|TRBV5-4|-|TRBJ2-3
CASSSLQGPTDTQYF
TGTGCCAGCAGCTCCCTCCAGGGTCCGACAGATACGCAGTATTTT
>TRBD1|TRBV25-1|-|TRBJ2-1
CASSDPPGQGGNEQFF
TGTGCCAGCAGTGACCCTCCGGGACAGGGGGGTAATGAGCAGTTCTTC
>-|TRBV7-3|-|TRBJ1-1
CASSLQSNTEAFF
TGTGCCAGCAGCTTACAGTCGAACACTGAAGCTTTCTTT
>TRBD1|TRBV11-3|once|TRBJ2-4
CASSPPMTGQKNIQYF
TGTGCCAGCAGCCCGCCGATGACAGGGCAGAAAAACATTCAGTACTTC
>TRBD1|TRBV6-1|-|TRBJ1-5
CASSERLTGSGHQPQHF
TGTGCCAGCAGTGAACGATTGACAGGGAGTGGGCATCAGCCCCAGCATTTT
>-|TRBV2|few|TRBJ2-5
CASRGLAHWETQYF
TGTGCCAGCAGGGGACTGGCTCATTGGGAGACCCAGTACTTC
>-|TRBV27|once|TRBJ2-1
CASSPWGPYNEQFF
TGTGCCAGCAGTCCCTGGGGGCCCTACAATGAGCAGTTCTTC
>-|TRBV18|once|TRBJ2-7
CASSLRTLGVTGTGYEQYF
TGTGCCAGCTCCCTCCGAACCCTGGGGGTGACGGGGACTGGCTACGAGCAGTACTTC
>TRBD2|TRBV4-2|-|TRBJ2-2
CASSRELAGDTGELFF
TGTGCCAGCAGCCGAGAACTAGCGGGAGACACCGGGGAGCTGTTTTTT
>-|TRBV7-8|-|TRBJ1-5
CASSSGRASNQPQHF
TGTGCCAGCAGCAGTGGCAGGGCCAGCAATCAGCCCCAGCATTTT
>TRBD1|TRBV7-6|-|TRBJ2-3
CASSLSTGGHTQYF
TGTGCCAGCAGCTTATCGACAGGGGGGCATACGCAGTATTTT
>TRBD1|TRBV5-8|-|TRBJ1-4
CASSLRTGSNEKLFF
TGTGCCAGCAGCTTGAGGACAGGGTCTAATGAAAAACTGTTTTTT
>-|TRBV4-1|-|TRBJ2-7
CASSQDRKQFYEQYF
TGCGCCAGCAGCCAAGATAGGAAACAGTTCTACGAGCAGTACTTC
>-|TRBV19|-|TRBJ2-1
CASSITQGSYNEQFF
TGTGCCAGTAGTATAACCCAGGGGTCCTACAATGAGCAGTTCTTC
>TRBD1|TRBV7-3|-|TRBJ2-1
CASSLTEGATSYNEQFF
TGTGCCAGCAGCTTAACTGAGGGGGCTACATCCTACAATGAGCAGTTCTTC
>-|TRBV12-3/TRBV12-4|-|TRBJ2-5
CASSQQGQETQYF
TGTGCCAGCAGTCAACAGGGTCAAGAGACCCAGTACTTC
>TRBD1|TRBV7-8|-|TRBJ2-7
CASSEDRGYGEQYF
TGTGCCAGCAGCGAGGACAGGGGGTATGGGGAGCAGTACTTC
>TRBD1|TRBV6-6|once|TRBJ1-1
CASSYRPQGAEAFF
TGTGCCAGCAGTTACCGACCACAGGGGGCTGAAGCTTTCTTT
>-|TRBV28|-|TRBJ2-1
CASSPGSGSFNEQFF
TGTGCCAGCAGCCCAGGGTCTGGATCATTTAATGAGCAGTTCTTC
>-|TRBV5-5|-|TRBJ2-1
CASSQNNEQFF
TGTGCCAGCAGCCAAAACAATGAGCAGTTCTTC
>TRBD1|TRBV5-1|-|TRBJ1-5
CASSLDPQGPGNQPQHF
TGCGCCAGCAGCTTGGATCCACAGGGGCCGGGCAATCAGCCCCAGCATTTT
>TRBD2|TRBV7-3|-|TRBJ2-1
CASSAFSGTAYNEQFF
TGTGCCAGCAGCGCTTTTAGCGGGACGGCCTACAATGAGCAGTTCTTC
>-|TRBV6-5|-|TRBJ1-4
CASSATDSQNEKLFF
TGTGCCAGCAGCGCTACAGACAGTCAAAATGAAAAACTGTTTTTT
>-|TRBV6-5|-|TRBJ1-2
CASRYSNYYGYTF
TGTGCCAGCAGGTACAGCAACTACTATGGCTACACCTTC
>TRBD2|TRBV28|-|TRBJ2-2
CASSFVAGGQNTGELFF
TGTGCCAGCAGTTTTGTAGCGGGAGGGCAGAACACCGGGGAGCTGTTTTTT
>TRBD2|TRBV6-1|many|TRBJ2-5
CASSERLAGEGVGETQYF
TGTGCCAGCAGTGAACGGCTAGCGGGAGAGGGGGTGGGAGAGACCCAGTACTTC
>TRBD1|TRBV7-2|-|TRBJ2-7
CASSATGTGPYEQYF
TGTGCCAGCAGCGCAACCGGGACAGGACCCTACGAGCAGTACTTC
>TRBD2|TRBV7-2|-|TRBJ2-6
CASSSSGRGISGANVLTF
TGTGCCAGCAGCTCATCCGGGAGGGGAATCTCTGGGGCCAACGTCCTGACTTTC
>-|TRBV5-1|-|TRBJ1-1
CASRGNSRGTEAFF
TGCGCCAGCCGTGGGAACAGCCGGGGGACTGAAGCTTTCTTT
>-|TRBV5-6|-|TRBJ1-2
CASSYRQATYGYTF
TGTGCCAGCAGCTACCGCCAAGCGACCTATGGCTACACCTTC
>-|TRBV3-1/TRBV3-2|-|TRBJ1-2
CASSQIDSSYGYTF
TGTGCCAGCAGCCAGATAGACAGTTCCTATGGCTACACCTTC
>-|TRBV7-9|-|TRBJ1-1
CASSLARVEAFF
TGTGCCAGCAGCTTAGCGCGGGTGGAAGCTTTCTTT
>TRBD2|TRBV11-3|-|TRBJ2-3
CASSPPPSGGLDTQYF
TGTGCCAGCAGCCCCCCTCCTAGCGGGGGGCTGGATACGCAGTATTTT
>TRBD2|TRBV4-1|-|TRBJ2-5
CASSQNGGAETQYF
TGCGCCAGCAGCCAAAACGGGGGGGCGGAGACCCAGTACTTC
>-|TRBV11-3|-|TRBJ1-2
CASSLEAVSGYTF
TGTGCCAGCAGCTTAGAGGCAGTAAGTGGCTACACCTTC
>TRBD1|TRBV6-1|-|TRBJ1-6
CASSERQGMSSYNSPLHF
TGTGCCAGCAGTGAAAGACAGGGAATGAGCTCCTATAATTCACCCCTCCACTTT
>TRBD1|TRBV10-3|-|TRBJ1-1
CAISDNRGRGSPEAFF
TGTGCCATCAGTGATAACAGGGGGCGCGGTAGCCCTGAAGCTTTCTTT
>TRBD1|TRBV5-1|-|TRBJ1-4
CASSYGQGREKLFF
TGCGCCAGCAGCTACGGACAGGGACGGGAAAAACTGTTTTTT
>TRBD1|TRBV4-2|few|TRBJ1-6
CASSQPDHPGTANSPLHF
TGTGCCAGCAGCCAACCCGACCACCCCGGGACAGCTAATTCACCCCTCCACTTT
>TRBD1|TRBV27|-|TRBJ2-7
CASSFVDRVTEQYF
TGTGCCAGCAGTTTTGTGGACAGGGTGACCGAGCAGTACTTC